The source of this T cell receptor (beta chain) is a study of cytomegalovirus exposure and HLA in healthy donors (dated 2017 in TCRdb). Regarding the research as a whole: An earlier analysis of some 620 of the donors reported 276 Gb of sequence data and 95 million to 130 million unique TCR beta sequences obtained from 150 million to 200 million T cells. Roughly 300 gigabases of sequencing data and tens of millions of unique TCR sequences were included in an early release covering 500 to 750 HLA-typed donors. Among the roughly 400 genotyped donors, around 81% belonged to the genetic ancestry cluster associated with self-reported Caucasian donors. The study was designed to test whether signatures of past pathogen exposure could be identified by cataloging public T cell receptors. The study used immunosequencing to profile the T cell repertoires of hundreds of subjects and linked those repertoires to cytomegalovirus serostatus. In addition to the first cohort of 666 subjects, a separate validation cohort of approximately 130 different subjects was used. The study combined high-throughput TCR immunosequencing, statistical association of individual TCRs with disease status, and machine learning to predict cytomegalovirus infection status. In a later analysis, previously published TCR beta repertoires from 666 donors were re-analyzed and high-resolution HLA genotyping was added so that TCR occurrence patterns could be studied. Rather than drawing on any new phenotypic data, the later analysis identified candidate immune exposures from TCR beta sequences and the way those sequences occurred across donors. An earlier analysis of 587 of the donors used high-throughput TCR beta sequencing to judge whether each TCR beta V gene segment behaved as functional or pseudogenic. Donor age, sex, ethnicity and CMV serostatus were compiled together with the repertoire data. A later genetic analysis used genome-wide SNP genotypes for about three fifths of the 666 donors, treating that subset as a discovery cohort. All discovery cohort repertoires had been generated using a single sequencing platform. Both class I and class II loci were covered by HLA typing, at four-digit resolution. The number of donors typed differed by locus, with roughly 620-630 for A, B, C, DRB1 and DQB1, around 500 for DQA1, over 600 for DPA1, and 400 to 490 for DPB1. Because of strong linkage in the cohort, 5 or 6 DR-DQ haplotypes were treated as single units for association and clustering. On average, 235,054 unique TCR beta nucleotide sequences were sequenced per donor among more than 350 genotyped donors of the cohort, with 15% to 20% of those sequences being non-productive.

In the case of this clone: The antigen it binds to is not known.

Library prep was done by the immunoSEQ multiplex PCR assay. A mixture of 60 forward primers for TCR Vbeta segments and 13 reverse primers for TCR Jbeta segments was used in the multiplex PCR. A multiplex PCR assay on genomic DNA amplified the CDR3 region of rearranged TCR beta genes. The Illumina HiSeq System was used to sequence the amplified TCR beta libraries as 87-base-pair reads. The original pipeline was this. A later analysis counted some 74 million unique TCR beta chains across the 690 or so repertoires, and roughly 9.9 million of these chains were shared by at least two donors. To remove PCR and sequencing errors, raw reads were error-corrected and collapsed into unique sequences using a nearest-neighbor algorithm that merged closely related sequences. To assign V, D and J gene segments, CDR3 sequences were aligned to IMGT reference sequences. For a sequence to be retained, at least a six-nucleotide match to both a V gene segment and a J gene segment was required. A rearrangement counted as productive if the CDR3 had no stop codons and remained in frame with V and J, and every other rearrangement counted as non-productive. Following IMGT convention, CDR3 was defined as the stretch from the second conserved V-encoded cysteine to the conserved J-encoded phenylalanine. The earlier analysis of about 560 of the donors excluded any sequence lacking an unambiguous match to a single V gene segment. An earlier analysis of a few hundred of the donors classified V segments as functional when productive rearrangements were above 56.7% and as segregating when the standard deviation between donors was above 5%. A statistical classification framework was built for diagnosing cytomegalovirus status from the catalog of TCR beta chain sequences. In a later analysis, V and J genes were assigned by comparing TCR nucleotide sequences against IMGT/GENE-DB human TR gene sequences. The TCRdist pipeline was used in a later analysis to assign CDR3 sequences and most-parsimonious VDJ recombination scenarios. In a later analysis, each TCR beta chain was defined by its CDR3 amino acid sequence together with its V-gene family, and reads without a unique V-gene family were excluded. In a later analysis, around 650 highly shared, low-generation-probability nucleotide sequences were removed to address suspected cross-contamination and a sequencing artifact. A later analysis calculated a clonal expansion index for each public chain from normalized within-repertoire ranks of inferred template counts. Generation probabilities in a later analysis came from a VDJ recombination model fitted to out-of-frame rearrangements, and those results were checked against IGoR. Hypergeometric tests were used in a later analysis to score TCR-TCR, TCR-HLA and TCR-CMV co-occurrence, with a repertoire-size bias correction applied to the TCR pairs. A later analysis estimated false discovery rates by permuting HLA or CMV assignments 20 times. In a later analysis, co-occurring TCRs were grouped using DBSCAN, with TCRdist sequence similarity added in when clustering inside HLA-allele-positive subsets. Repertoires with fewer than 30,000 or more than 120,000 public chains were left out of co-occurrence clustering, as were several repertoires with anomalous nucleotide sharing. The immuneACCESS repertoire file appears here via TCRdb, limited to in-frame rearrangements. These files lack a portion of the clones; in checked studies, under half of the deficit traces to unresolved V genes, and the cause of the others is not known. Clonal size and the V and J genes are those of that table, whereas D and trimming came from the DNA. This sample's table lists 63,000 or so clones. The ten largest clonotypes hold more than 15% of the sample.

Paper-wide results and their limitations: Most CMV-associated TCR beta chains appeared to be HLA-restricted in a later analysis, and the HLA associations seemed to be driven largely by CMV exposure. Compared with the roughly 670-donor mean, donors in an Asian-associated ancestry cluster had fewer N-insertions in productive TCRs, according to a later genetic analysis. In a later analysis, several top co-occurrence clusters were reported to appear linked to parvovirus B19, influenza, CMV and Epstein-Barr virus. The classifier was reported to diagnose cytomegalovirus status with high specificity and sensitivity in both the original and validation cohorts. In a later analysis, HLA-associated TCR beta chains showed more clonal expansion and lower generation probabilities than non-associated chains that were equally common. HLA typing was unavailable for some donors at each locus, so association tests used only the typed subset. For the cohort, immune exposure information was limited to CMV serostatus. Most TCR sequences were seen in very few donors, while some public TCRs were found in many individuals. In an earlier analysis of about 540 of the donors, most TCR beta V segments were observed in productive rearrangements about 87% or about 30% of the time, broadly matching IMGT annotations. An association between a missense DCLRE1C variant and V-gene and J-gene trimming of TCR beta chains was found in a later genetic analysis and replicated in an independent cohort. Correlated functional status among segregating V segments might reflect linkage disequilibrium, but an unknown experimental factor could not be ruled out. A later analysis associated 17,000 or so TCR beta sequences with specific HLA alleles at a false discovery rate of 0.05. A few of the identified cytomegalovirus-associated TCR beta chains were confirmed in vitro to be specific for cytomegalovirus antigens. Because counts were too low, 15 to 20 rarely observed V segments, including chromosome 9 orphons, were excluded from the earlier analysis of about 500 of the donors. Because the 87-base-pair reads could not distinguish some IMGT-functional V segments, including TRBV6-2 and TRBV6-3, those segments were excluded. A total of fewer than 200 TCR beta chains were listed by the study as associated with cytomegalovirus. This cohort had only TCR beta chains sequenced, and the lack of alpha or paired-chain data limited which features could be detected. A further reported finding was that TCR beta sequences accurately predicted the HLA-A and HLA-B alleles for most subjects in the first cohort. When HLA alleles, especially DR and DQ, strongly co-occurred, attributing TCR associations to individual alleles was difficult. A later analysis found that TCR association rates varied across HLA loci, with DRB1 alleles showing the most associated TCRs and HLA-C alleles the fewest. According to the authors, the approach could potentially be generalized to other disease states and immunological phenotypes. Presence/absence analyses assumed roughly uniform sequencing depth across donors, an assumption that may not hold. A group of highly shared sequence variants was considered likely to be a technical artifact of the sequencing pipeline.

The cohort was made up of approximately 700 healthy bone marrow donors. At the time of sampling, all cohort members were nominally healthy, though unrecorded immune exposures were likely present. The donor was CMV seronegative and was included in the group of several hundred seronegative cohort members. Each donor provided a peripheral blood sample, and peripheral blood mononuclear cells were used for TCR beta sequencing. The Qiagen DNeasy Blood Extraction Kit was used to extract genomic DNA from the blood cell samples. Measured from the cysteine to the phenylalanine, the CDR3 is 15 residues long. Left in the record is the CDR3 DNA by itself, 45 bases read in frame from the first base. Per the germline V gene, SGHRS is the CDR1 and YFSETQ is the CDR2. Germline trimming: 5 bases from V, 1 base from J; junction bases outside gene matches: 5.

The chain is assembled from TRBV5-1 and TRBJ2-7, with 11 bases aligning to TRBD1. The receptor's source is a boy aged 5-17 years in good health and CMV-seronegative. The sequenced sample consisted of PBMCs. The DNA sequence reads TGCGCCAGCAGTATGGGACAGGGGGAGTCCTACGAGCAGTACTTC. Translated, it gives CASSMGQGESYEQYF.